One T cell receptor beta chain is described in this entry. Its antigen remains undetermined. No much larger clone is present one base from it, and per-base qualities are unavailable. The CDR3 regions of human TCRbeta chains were subjected to immunosequencing. Processing in the source paper ran as follows. Repertoire TCRs were matched against a reference library of SARS-CoV-2-specific TCRs generated with the MIRA antigen-specificity platform. Breadth was defined as the fraction of unique TCRs that were SARS-CoV-2-associated, and depth was defined as the fraction of total T cells that were SARS-CoV-2-associated. Using the MIRA data, each spike-specific TCR was assigned both to the spike region to which the TCR was reactive and to a CD4 or CD8 class. Log10-transformed breadth and depth values were compared by one-way ANOVA with Sidak's multiple comparisons tests. The table was pulled from immuneACCESS by TCRdb, which kept in-frame rearrangements only. Such tables lose some clones; where checked, under half of the loss comes from unresolved V genes, and the rest has no known cause. V and J calls and clone size come straight from that table; D and trimming were deduced from the DNA. The sample table shows around 94,000 clones, and 70% to 90% are seen once. Of the sample, less than 20% falls within the top ten clones.

This specimen's time point label, interpreted: baseline before first vaccination. Vaccinee samples were obtained from the UK trials COV001 and COV002, which included a single-blind randomized controlled phase 2/3 trial of AZD1222 (ChAdOx1 nCoV-19) in healthy adults. For TCRbeta chain sequencing, PBMC samples were collected from trial participants at day 0 and at day 28 after the second dose. This specimen comes from a study of T cell responses to AZD1222 COVID-19 vaccine (dated by TCRdb to about 2021). Background on the whole study: AZD1222 recipients with second doses at about 4 weeks or about 12 weeks were pooled, because spike-specific TCR depth and breadth did not differ between schedules. TCR sequencing covered 233 trial participants: 207 given two doses of AZD1222 and about 26 given two doses of MenACWY control vaccine. Trial participants were enrolled into age subgroups of 18-55, 56-69 and 70-plus years, which contained around 140, 26 and 57 TCR-sequenced participants, respectively. On the study overall, not on this receptor specifically: Because no samples from the day 14 peak response were available, repertoires could be characterized only after the peak T cell response. The whole spike protein was spanned by vaccine-associated CD4 TCRs, and dominant responses were seen in regions 160-218 and 743-854. Spike-specific TCR breadth and depth rose significantly after two AZD1222 doses compared with day 0 and with MenACWY recipients. Only five to seven AZD1222 recipients were SARS-CoV-2 seropositive at baseline, limiting conclusions about previously exposed vaccinees. Nearly half of unique spike-specific TCRs reportedly recognized epitopes outside regions mutated in the B.1.351 and B.1.1.7 variants. In the small 56-69-year group, the increase in depth fell short of significance, most likely because of low power. Most participants were white British and females outnumbered males, and the authors suggested that clonal diversity may have been underestimated.

The junction carries 14 bases between V and J, which are trimmed by 11 bases and 4 bases respectively. CDR1 LNHDA and CDR2 SQIVND were looked up in the germline V gene (reference sequence). The CDR3 runs 13 residues from the cysteine to the phenylalanine. Only the CDR3 DNA stays, 39 bases, in frame from base 1. Material: peripheral blood, obtained on day 0 of AZD1222 vaccination. This TCR was sampled from an adult in good health. The rearranged segments are TRBV19 and TRBJ1-4; no confident D gene assignment can be made. Here is the DNA: TGTGCCTCTCAGAGAGCCATTAATGAAAAACTGTTTTTT. It specifies CASQRAINEKLFF.